Included here is one TCR beta chain sequence, with context. Its target is not known. This sample was included in a study of PD-L1 blockade in urothelial cancer. As for the study in general: About 85% of the roughly 29 patients were men whose urothelial cancer was bladder-origin.

Time point denoted: peripheral blood 6 weeks after treatment start. Locally advanced or metastatic urothelial carcinoma was present in patients. Overall study findings and caveats: Blood TCR clonality below the median before treatment was a predictor of better survival.

TCR analog templates of synthetic origin were spiked into each PCR. Measured with immunoSEQ multiplex PCR; TCRdb has only the in-frame clones, and not every one. The sample records about 66,000 clones, approximately 91% being singletons. Trimming took 3 bases from V and 6 from J, leaving 17 bases between them. The CDR3 consists of 16 residues. Germline V lookup: CDR1 KGHSH, CDR2 LQKENI. This TCR was sampled from a man in his sixties with urothelial cancer. The source was PBMCs, collected around atezolizumab (anti-PD-L1) treatment. The rearrangement joins TRBV18 to TRBJ1-4; D is undetermined. The CDR3 region has the DNA TGTGCCAGCTCACCGGTGACGGGGTCCGGACATGAAAAACTGTTTTTT. Amino acids: CASSPVTGSGHEKLFF.